This T cell receptor (beta chain) was recorded in a study of T cell responses to AZD1222 COVID-19 vaccine (dated by TCRdb to about 2021). In terms of the full investigation: AZD1222 recipients given second doses at about 4 weeks or at about 12 weeks were pooled, since spike-specific TCR depth and breadth were not found to differ between the two schedules. A total of 230 to 250 trial participants underwent TCR sequencing, of whom under 220 had received two doses of AZD1222 and some 26 had received two doses of the MenACWY control vaccine. Trial participants were enrolled by age into subgroups of 18-55, 56-69 and 70-plus years, and around 150, 28 and 57 TCR-sequenced participants, respectively, were included in these subgroups.

Findings and caveats that apply to the study as a whole: A significant rise in spike-specific TCR breadth and depth was observed after two AZD1222 doses relative to day 0 and relative to MenACWY recipients. Participants were mostly white British and included more females than males, and it was suggested by the authors that clonal diversity may have been underestimated. The whole spike protein was spanned by vaccine-associated CD4 TCRs, and dominant responses were seen in regions 160-218 and 743-854. Because no day 14 peak-response samples were available, the repertoires could be characterized only after the peak T cell response. Nearly half of unique spike-specific TCRs reportedly recognized epitopes outside regions mutated in the B.1.351 and B.1.1.7 variants. Only 5 to 7 AZD1222 recipients were SARS-CoV-2 seropositive at baseline, limiting conclusions about previously exposed vaccinees. The 56-69-year group was small, and its depth increase did not reach significance, likely because of low power.

A remark on this clone: Its antigen is still unknown. No clone much larger than this one lies a single base away; base qualities are absent.

The CDR3 regions of human TCRbeta chains were subjected to immunosequencing. The source study handled its data this way. TCRs in the repertoires were compared against a reference library of SARS-CoV-2-specific TCRs that had been generated with the MIRA antigen-specificity platform. Breadth was defined as the fraction of unique TCRs that were SARS-CoV-2-associated. Depth was defined as the fraction of total T cells that were SARS-CoV-2-associated. Each spike-specific TCR was assigned to its reactive spike region and to a CD4 or CD8 class using the MIRA data. Log10-transformed breadth and depth values were compared by one-way ANOVA with Sidak's multiple comparisons tests. TCRdb mirrors the immuneACCESS table, restricted to in-frame sequences. Some clones are absent from its copies; in checked studies, under half trace to an unresolved V gene, and the reason for the others is unknown. The DNA was the basis for D and trimming; V, J and clone size are from that table. Present in this sample are around 100,000 clones, over 85% of which were seen just once. The ten largest account for approximately 2.2% of the sample.

The time point label, read with the paper, signifies: baseline before first vaccination. The vaccinee samples were drawn from two UK trials, COV001 and COV002, one of which was a single-blind randomized controlled phase 2/3 trial testing AZD1222 (ChAdOx1 nCoV-19) in healthy adults. For TCRbeta chain sequencing, PBMC samples were collected from trial participants at day 0 and at day 28 after the second dose. The source material was peripheral blood, sampled on day 0 of AZD1222 vaccination. This receptor was identified in an adult in good health.

Here the CDR3 is given as CASSFSAGGSIEAFF. The DNA sequence is given as TGTGCCAGCAGTTTCTCGGCAGGGGGTAGTATTGAAGCTTTCTTT. The V and J genes are TRBV28 and TRBJ1-1, with 7 central nucleotides matching TRBD1. The CDR3 numbers 15 residues from cysteine through phenylalanine. CDR3 DNA only is kept here, 45 bases in frame from base 1. CDR1 and CDR2 are drawn from the germline V gene: MDHEN, SYDVKM. Here V drops 3 bases and J drops 7 bases, and the junction holds 11 bases not matched to any gene.